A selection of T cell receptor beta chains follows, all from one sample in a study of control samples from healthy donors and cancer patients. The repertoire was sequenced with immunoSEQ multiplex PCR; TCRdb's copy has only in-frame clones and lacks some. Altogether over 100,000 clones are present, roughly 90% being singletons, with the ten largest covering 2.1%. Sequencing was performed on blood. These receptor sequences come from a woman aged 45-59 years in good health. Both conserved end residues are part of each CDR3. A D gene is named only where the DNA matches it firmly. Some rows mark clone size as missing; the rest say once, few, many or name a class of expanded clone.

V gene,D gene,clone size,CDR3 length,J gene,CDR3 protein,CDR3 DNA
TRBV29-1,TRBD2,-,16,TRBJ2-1,CSVCLLRESSYNEQFF,TGCAGCGTTTGTCTCTTGCGGGAGAGCTCCTACAATGAGCAGTTCTTC
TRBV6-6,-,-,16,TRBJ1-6,CASRGWTPGANSPLHF,TGTGCCAGCAGGGGATGGACGCCGGGAGCAAATTCACCCCTCCACTTT
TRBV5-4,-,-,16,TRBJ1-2,CASSWGGARRDYGYTF,TGTGCCAGCAGCTGGGGGGGCGCGCGCCGGGACTATGGCTACACCTTC
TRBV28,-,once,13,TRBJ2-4,CASSLLAKNIQYF,TGTGCCAGCAGCCTTCTAGCCAAAAACATTCAGTACTTC
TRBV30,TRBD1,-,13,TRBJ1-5,CAGRTGGDQPQHF,TGTGCCGGAAGGACAGGGGGGGATCAGCCCCAGCATTTT
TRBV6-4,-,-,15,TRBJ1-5,CASIAGRNGNQPQHF,TGTGCCAGCATAGCAGGGAGGAATGGCAATCAGCCCCAGCATTTT
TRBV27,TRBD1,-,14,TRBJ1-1,CASSPIDRVAEAFF,TGTGCCAGCAGTCCCATCGACAGGGTGGCTGAAGCTTTCTTT
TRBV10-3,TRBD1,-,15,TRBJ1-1,CAISKDRVGDTEAFF,TGTGCCATCAGTAAGGACAGGGTTGGCGACACTGAAGCTTTCTTT
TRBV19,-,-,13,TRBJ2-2,CASVTGQTGELFF,TGTGCCAGTGTAACAGGACAGACCGGGGAGCTGTTTTTT
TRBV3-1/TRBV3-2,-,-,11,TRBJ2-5,CASSNQETQYF,TGTGCCAGCAGCAACCAAGAGACCCAGTACTTC
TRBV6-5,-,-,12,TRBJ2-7,CASTPNYYEQYF,TGTGCCAGCACACCGAATTACTACGAGCAGTACTTC
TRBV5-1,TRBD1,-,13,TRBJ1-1,CASRRTGDTEAFF,TGCGCCAGCAGAAGGACAGGAGACACTGAAGCTTTCTTT
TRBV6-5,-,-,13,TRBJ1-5,CAISQGGVQPQHF,TGTGCCATCTCGCAGGGTGGAGTTCAGCCCCAGCATTTT
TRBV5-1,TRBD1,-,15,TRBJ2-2,CASSLRQGDAGELFF,TGCGCCAGCAGCTTGAGACAGGGTGACGCCGGGGAGCTGTTTTTT
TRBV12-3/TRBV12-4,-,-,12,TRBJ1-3,CASSFSGNTIYF,TGTGCCAGCAGTTTCTCTGGAAACACCATATATTTT
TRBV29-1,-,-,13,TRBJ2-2,CSVGGTNTGELFF,TGCAGCGTAGGCGGTACGAACACCGGGGAGCTGTTTTTT
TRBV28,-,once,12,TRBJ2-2,CASSLGVGELFF,TGTGCCAGCAGTTTAGGGGTCGGGGAGCTGTTTTTT
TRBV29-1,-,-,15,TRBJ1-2,CSVEDPGPGNYGYTF,TGCAGCGTTGAAGATCCCGGGCCTGGGAACTATGGCTACACCTTC
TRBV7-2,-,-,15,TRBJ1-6,CASSAGQDYNSPLHF,TGTGCCAGCAGCGCTGGACAAGACTATAATTCACCCCTCCACTTT
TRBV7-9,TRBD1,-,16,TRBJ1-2,CASSLVSQGSGYGYTF,TGTGCCAGCAGCTTAGTATCACAGGGGAGTGGCTATGGCTACACCTTC
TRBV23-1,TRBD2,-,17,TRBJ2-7,CASSPGTSGNLSYEQYF,TGCGCCAGCAGTCCTGGGACTAGCGGGAACCTCTCCTACGAGCAGTACTTC
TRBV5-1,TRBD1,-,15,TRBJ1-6,CASSLGDSKNSPLHF,TGCGCCAGCAGCTTGGGGGACAGCAAGAATTCACCCCTCCACTTT
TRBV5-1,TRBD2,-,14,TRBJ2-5,CASSLPGGQETQYF,TGCGCCAGCAGCTTGCCGGGGGGACAAGAGACCCAGTACTTC
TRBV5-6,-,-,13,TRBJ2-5,CASSYSTPGTQYF,TGTGCCAGCAGCTACTCAACACCGGGGACCCAGTACTTC
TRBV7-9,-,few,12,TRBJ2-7,CASSLQGYEQYF,TGTGCCAGCAGCCTCCAAGGGTACGAGCAGTACTTC
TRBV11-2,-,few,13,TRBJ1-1,CASSQQGNTEAFF,TGTGCCAGCAGCCAACAGGGGAACACTGAAGCTTTCTTT
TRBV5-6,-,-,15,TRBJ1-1,CASSPGAGVDTEAFF,TGTGCCAGCAGCCCGGGAGCGGGGGTCGACACTGAAGCTTTCTTT
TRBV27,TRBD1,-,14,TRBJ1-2,CASKTGGAGYGYTF,TGTGCCAGCAAGACAGGGGGCGCTGGGTATGGCTACACCTTC
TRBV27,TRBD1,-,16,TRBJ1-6,CASSWGQSSYNSPLHF,TGTGCCAGCAGCTGGGGACAGAGCTCCTATAATTCACCCCTCCACTTT
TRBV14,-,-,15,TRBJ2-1,CASSQIGPRNNEQFF,TGTGCCAGCAGCCAAATCGGGCCCCGGAACAATGAGCAGTTCTTC
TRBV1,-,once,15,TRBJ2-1,CTSSSQRGTYNEQFF,TGCACCAGCAGCTCACAGCGGGGAACCTACAATGAGCAGTTCTTC
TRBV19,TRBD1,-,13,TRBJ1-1,CASSSGQGTEAFF,TGTGCCAGTAGTAGCGGACAGGGAACTGAAGCTTTCTTT
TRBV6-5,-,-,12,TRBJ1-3,CASRGVFDTIYF,TGTGCCAGCAGAGGGGTATTTGACACCATATATTTT
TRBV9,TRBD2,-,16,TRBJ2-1,CASSLNIAGGPFEQFF,TGTGCCAGCAGCCTTAATATAGCGGGAGGGCCCTTTGAGCAGTTCTTC
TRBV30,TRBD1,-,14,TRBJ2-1,CAWSRGQVYNEQFF,TGTGCCTGGAGCAGGGGACAGGTTTACAATGAGCAGTTCTTC
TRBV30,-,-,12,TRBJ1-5,CAWSQAHQPQHF,TGTGCCTGGAGTCAGGCCCATCAGCCCCAGCATTTT
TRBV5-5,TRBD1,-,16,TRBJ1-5,CASSSYHRGKGQPQHF,TGTGCCAGCAGCTCCTACCACAGGGGTAAGGGTCAGCCCCAGCATTTT
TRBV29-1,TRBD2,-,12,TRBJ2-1,CSVEFAGGEQFF,TGCAGCGTTGAATTTGCGGGGGGCGAGCAGTTCTTC
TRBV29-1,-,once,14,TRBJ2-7,CSVEEGEGAGGQDF,TGCAGCGTTGAAGAAGGTGAGGGGGCGGGAGGCCAGGACTTC
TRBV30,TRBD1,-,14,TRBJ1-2,CAWSLPTGGGGYTF,TGTGCCTGGAGTCTACCGACAGGGGGCGGAGGCTACACCTTC
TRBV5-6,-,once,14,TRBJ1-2,CASSLQGENYGYTF,TGTGCCAGCAGCTTACAGGGTGAAAACTATGGCTACACCTTC
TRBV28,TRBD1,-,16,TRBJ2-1,CASSSDGQGFLNEQFF,TGTGCCAGCAGTTCAGACGGACAGGGGTTCCTCAATGAGCAGTTCTTC
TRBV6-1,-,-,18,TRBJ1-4,CASSEEGLWRRGGEKLFF,TGTGCCAGCAGTGAAGAAGGGTTGTGGAGAAGGGGAGGAGAAAAACTGTTTTTT
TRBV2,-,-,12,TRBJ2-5,CASNRDQETQYF,TGTGCCAGCAATCGGGATCAAGAGACCCAGTACTTC
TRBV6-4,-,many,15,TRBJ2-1,CASSDGETSYNEQFF,TGTGCCAGCAGTGACGGGGAAACCTCCTACAATGAGCAGTTCTTC
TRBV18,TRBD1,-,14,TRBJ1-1,CASSGQGINTEAFF,TGTGCCAGCTCAGGACAGGGAATAAACACTGAAGCTTTCTTT
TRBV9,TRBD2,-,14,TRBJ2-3,CASSREGRTDTQYF,TGTGCCAGCAGCAGGGAGGGACGCACAGATACGCAGTATTTT
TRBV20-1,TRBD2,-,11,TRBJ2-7,CSAERGYEQYF,TGCAGTGCAGAGCGGGGGTACGAGCAGTACTTC
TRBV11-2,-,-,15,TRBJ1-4,CASSSLRAREEKLFF,TGTGCCAGCAGCTCCCTACGGGCCCGAGAGGAAAAACTGTTTTTT
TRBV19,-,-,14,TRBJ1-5,CASSISQGSQPQHF,TGTGCCAGTAGTATAAGCCAGGGAAGTCAGCCCCAGCATTTT
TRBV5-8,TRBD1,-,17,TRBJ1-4,CASSFARQGATNEKLFF,TGTGCCAGCAGCTTTGCGAGACAGGGGGCAACTAATGAAAAACTGTTTTTT
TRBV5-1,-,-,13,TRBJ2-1,CASSLAPYNEQFF,TGCGCCAGCAGCTTAGCGCCATACAATGAGCAGTTCTTC
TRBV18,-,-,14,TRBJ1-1,CASSPQGPTPEAFF,TGTGCCAGCTCACCACAGGGACCCACGCCTGAAGCTTTCTTT
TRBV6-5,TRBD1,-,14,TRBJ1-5,CASGPDRGIQPQHF,TGTGCCAGCGGGCCCGACAGGGGAATTCAGCCCCAGCATTTT
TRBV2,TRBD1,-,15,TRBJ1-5,CASSKTGVGNQPQHF,TGTGCCAGCAGTAAGACAGGGGTGGGCAATCAGCCCCAGCATTTT